A single sample is the source of the 3 T cell receptor beta chains below, sequenced in a study of T cell changes during pregnancy in multiple sclerosis. The table came from immunoSEQ multiplex PCR; TCRdb's copy has only in-frame clones and leaves some out. The top ten hold 2.5% to 3% of the sample, which has about 80,000 clones, 85% to 95% seen once. The sample consisted of peripheral blood, taken after pregnancy. The receptors shown here come from a female donor in good health, enrolled as a control in a pregnancy study.

This sequence joins TRBV7-8 and TRBJ2-7; 12 positions agree with TRBD2. The V gene's germline CDR1 is SGHVS and CDR2 FQNEAQ. The CDR3 is made up of 14 amino acids. The J segment lost 4 bases and the V segment lost 6 bases, leaving 4 bases of the junction unmatched. The DNA of the CDR3 is TGTGCCAGCAGGACTAGCGGGAGTCCTTACGAGCAGTACTTC. Translating it yields CASRTSGSPYEQYF.

The chain uses TRBV27 and TRBJ2-7; 7 positions agree with TRBD2. CDR1 is MNHEY and CDR2 is SMNVEV in the germline V gene (reference sequence). This CDR3 region has 13 residues. The V and J ends lost 8 bases and 3 bases, in that order; junction bases with no gene match: 7. The CDR3 protein is CASSGTNLYEQYF. CDR3 nucleotide sequence: TGTGCCAGCTCCGGGACTAACCTCTACGAGCAGTACTTC.

This chain links TRBV11-2 with TRBJ1-6; no firm D call. Germline loops: CDR1 SGHAT, CDR2 FQNNGV. The CDR3 extends over 14 amino acids. Trimming stripped 1 base from V and 8 bases from J, with 9 bases between. The CDR3 DNA is TGTGCCAGCAGCTTAGTTGGCGGCGATTCACCCCTCCACTTT. Translation: CASSLVGGDSPLHF.